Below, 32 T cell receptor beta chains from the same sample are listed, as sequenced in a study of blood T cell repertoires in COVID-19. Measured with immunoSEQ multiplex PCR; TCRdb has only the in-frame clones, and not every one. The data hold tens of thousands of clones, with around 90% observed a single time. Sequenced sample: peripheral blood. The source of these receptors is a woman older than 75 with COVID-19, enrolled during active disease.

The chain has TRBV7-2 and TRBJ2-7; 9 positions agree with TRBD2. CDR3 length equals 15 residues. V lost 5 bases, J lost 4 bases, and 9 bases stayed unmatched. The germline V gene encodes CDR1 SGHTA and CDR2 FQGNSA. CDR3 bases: TGTGCCAGCAGCGGCGGGGGGGTAGGTTTTTACGAGCAGTACTTC. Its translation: CASSGGGVGFYEQYF.

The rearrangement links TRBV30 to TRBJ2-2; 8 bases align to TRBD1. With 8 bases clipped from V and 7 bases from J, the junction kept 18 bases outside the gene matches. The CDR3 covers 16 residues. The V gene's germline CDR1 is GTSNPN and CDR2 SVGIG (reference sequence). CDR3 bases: TGTGCCGGAACCCCTTCTAACAGGGGGGAAGTCGGGGAGCTGTTTTTT. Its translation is CAGTPSNRGEVGELFF.

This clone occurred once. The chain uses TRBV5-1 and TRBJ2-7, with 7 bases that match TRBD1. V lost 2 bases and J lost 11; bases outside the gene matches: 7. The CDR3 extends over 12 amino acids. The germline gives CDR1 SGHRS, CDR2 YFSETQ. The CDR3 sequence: CASSLNRGREYF. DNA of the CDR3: TGCGCCAGCAGCTTAAACAGGGGTAGGGAGTACTTC.

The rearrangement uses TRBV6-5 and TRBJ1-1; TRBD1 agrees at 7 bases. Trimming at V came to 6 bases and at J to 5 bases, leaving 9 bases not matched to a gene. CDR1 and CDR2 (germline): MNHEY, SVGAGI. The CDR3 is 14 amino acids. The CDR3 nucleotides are TGTGCCAGCAGCCTGGAAGGGGGCCCAACTGAAGCTTTCTTT. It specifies CASSLEGGPTEAFF.

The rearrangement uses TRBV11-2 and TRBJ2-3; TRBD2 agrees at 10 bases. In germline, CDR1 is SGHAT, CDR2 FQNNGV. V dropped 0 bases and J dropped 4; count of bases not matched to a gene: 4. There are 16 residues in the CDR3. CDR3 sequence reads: CASSLEIAGGSDTQYF. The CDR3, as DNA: TGTGCCAGCAGCTTAGAGATAGCGGGGGGCTCAGATACGCAGTATTTT.

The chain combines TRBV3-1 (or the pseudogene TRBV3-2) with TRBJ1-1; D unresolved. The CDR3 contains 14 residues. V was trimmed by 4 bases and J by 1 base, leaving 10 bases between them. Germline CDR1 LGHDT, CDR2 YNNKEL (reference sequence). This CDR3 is CASSLSVGNTEAFF. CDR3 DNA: TGTGCCAGCAGCCTTAGCGTGGGGAACACTGAAGCTTTCTTT.

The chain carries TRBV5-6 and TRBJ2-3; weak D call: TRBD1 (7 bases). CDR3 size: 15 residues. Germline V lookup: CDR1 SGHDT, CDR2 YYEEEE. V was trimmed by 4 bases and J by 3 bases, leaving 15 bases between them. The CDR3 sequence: CASSLGAGGTDTQYF. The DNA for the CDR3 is TGTGCCAGCAGCCTGGGGGCAGGGGGGACAGATACGCAGTATTTT.

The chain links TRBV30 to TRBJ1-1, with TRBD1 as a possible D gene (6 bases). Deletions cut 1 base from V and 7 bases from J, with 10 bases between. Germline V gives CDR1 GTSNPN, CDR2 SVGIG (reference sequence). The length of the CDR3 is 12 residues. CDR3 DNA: TGTGCCTGGAGTGACCTCAGGGGTGAAGCTTTCTTT. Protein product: CAWSDLRGEAFF.

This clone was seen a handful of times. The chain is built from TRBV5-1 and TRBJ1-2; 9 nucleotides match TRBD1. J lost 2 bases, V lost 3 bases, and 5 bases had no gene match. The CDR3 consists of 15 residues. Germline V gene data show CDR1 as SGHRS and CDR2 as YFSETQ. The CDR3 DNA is TGCGCCAGCAGCTCAACAGGGGGCGCCAACTATGGCTACACCTTC. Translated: CASSSTGGANYGYTF.

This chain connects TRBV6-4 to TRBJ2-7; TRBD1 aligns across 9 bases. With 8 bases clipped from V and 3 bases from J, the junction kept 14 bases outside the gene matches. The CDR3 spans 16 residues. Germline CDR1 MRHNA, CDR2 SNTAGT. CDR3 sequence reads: CASPGIDRGIVYEQYF. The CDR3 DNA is TGTGCCAGCCCGGGGATCGACAGGGGGATTGTCTACGAGCAGTACTTC.

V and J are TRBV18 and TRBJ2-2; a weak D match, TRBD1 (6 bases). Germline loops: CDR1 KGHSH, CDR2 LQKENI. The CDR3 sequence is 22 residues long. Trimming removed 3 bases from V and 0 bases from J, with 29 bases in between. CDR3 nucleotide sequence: TGTGCCAGCTCACCTCGTTTTCCTTTGTCCTTACACAGGGCAACGAACACCGGGGAGCTGTTTTTT. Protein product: CASSPRFPLSLHRATNTGELFF. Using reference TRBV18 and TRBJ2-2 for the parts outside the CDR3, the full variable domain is NAGVMQNPRHLVRRRGQEARLRCSPMKGHSHVYWYRQLPEEGLKFMVYLQKENIIDESGMPKERFSAEFPKEGPSILRIQQVVRGDSAAYFCASSPRFPLSLHRATNTGELFFGEGSRLTVL.

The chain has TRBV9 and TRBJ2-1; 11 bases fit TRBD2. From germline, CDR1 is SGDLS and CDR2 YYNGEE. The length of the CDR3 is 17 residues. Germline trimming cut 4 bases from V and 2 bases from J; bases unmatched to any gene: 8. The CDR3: CASSTTSGGPTYNEQFF. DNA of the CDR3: TGTGCCAGCAGCACCACTAGCGGGGGTCCAACCTACAATGAGCAGTTCTTC.

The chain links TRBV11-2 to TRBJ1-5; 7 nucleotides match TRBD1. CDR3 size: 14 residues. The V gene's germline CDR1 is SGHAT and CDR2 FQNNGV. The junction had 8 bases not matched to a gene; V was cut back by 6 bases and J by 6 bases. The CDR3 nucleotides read TGTGCCAGCAGTTCGGGACAGCGAGCTCAGCCCCAGCATTTT. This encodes CASSSGQRAQPQHF. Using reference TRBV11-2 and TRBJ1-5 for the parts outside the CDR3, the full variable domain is EAGVAQSPRYKIIEKRQSVAFWCNPISGHATLYWYQQILGQGPKLLIQFQNNGVVDDSQLPKDRFSAERLKGVDSTLKIQPAKLEDSAVYLCASSSGQRAQPQHFGDGTRLSIL.

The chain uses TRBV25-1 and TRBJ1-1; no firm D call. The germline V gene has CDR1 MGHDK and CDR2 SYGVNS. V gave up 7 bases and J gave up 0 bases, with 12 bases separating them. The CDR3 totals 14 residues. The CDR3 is CASTPGGLNTEAFF. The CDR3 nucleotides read TGTGCCAGCACCCCCGGTGGTCTGAACACTGAAGCTTTCTTT.

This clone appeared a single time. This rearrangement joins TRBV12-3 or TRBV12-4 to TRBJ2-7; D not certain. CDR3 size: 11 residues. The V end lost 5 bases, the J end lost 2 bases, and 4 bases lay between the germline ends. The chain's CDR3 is CASSAAYEQYF. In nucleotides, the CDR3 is TGTGCCAGCAGTGCAGCCTACGAGCAGTACTTC.

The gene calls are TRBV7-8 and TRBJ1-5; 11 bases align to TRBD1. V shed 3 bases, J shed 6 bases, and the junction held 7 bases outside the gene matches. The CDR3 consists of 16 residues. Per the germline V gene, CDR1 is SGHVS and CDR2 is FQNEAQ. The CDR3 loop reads CASSLDGQGAIQPQHF. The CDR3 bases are TGTGCCAGCAGCTTGGACGGACAGGGGGCTATTCAGCCCCAGCATTTT.

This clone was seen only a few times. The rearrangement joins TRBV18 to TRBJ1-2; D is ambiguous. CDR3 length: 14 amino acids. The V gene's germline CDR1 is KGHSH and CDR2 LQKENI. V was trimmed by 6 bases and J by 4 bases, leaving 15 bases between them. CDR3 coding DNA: TGTGCCAGCTCTCGGGAGGAGATTTCCTATGGCTACACCTTC. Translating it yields CASSREEISYGYTF.

This CDR3 reads CASSEETGASYNEQFF. CDR3 bases: TGTGCCAGCAGTGAAGAAACAGGGGCTTCCTACAATGAGCAGTTCTTC. The chain uses TRBV6-1 and TRBJ2-1; the match to TRBD1 covers 7 bases. Germline V gene lookup returns CDR1 MNHNS and CDR2 SASEGT. V shed 1 base and J 1 base; nucleotides not matched to a gene: 4. This CDR3 has 16 amino acids.

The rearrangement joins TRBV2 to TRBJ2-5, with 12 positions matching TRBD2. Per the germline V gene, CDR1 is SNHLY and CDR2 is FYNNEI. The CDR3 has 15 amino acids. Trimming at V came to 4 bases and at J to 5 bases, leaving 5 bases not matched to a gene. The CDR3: CASSGLAGVQETQYF. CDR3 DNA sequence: TGTGCCAGCAGTGGACTAGCGGGGGTTCAGGAGACCCAGTACTTC.

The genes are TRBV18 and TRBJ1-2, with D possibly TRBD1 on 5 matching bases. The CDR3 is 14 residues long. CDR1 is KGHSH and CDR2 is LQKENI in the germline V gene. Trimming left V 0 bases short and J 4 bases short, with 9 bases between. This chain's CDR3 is CASSPPTESYGYTF. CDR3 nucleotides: TGTGCCAGCTCACCACCGACAGAATCCTATGGCTACACCTTC.

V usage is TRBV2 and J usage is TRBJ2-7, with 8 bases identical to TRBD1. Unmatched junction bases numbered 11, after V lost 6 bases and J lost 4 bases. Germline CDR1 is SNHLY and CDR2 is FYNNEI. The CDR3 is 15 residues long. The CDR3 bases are TGTGCCAGCAGATTTCGGGAGCAGGGGGCTTACGAGCAGTACTTC. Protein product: CASRFREQGAYEQYF.

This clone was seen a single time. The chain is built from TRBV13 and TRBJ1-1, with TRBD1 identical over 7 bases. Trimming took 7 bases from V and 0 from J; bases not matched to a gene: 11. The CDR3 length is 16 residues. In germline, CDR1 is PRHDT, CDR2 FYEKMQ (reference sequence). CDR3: CASTSPTGVMNTEAFF. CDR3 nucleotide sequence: TGTGCCAGCACCTCCCCCACAGGGGTAATGAACACTGAAGCTTTCTTT.

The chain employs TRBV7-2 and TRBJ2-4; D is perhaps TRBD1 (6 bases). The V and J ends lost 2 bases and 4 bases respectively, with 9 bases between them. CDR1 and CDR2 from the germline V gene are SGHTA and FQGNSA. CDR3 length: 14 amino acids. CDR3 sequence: CASSLYRAKNIQYF. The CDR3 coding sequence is TGTGCCAGCAGCTTATACAGGGCAAAAAACATTCAGTACTTC.

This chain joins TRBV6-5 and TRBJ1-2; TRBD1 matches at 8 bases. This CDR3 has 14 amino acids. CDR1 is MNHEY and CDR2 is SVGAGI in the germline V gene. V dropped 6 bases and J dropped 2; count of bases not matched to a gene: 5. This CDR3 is CASRTGQGNYGYTF. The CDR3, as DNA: TGTGCCAGCAGAACTGGACAGGGAAACTATGGCTACACCTTC.

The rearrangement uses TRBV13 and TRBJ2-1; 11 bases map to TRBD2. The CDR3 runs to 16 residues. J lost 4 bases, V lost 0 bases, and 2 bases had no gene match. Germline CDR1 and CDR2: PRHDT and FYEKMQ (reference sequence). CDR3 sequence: CASSLGLAGVYNEQFF. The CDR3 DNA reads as TGTGCCAGCAGCTTAGGACTAGCGGGGGTTTACAATGAGCAGTTCTTC.

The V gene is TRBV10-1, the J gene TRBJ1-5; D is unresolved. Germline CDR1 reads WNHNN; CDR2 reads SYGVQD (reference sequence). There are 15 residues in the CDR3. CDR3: CAMTSTRGGNQPQHF. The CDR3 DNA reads TGCGCAATGACTTCCACACGTGGTGGCAATCAGCCCCAGCATTTT.

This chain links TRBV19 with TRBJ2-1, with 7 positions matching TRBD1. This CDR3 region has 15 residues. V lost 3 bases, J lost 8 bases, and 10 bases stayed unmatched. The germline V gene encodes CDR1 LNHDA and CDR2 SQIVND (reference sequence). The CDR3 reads CASSIIAQGTDEQFF. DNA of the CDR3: TGTGCCAGTAGTATCATCGCTCAGGGGACAGATGAGCAGTTCTTC.

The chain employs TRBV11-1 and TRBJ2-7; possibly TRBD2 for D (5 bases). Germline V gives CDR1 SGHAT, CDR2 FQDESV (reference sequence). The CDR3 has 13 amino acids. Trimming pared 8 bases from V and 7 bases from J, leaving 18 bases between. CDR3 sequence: CASGSARGGEQYF. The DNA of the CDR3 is TGTGCCAGCGGTTCCGCCCGGGGTGGGGAGCAGTACTTC.

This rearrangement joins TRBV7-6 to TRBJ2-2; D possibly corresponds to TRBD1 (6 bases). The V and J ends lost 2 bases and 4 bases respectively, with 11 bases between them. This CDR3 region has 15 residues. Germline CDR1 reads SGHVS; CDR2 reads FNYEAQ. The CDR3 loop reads CASSLQGSVTGELFF. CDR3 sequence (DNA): TGTGCCAGCAGCTTACAGGGGTCGGTCACCGGGGAGCTGTTTTTT.

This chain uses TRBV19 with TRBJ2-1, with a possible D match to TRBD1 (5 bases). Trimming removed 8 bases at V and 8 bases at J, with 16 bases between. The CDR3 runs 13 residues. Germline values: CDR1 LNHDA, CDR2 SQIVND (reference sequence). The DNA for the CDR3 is TGTGCCAGTCGACAGACGGGCGTTGATGAGCAGTTCTTC. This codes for CASRQTGVDEQFF.

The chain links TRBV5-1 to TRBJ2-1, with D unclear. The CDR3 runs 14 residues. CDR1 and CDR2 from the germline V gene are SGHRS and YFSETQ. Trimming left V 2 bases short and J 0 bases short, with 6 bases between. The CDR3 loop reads CASSLFYSYNEQFF. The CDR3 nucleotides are TGCGCCAGCAGCTTATTTTACTCCTACAATGAGCAGTTCTTC.

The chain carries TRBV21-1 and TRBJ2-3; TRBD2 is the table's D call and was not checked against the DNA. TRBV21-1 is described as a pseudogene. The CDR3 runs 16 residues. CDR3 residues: CASSKGTSGATDTQYF. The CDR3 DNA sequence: TGTGCCAGCAGCAAAGGGACTAGCGGCGCCACAGATACGCAGTATTTT.